Listed below are T cell receptor beta chains from one sample, sequenced in a study of T cells in Graves' hyperthyroidism and ophthalmopathy. MiXCR, run by TCRdb on the multiplex PCR reads, gives a single entry per CDR3 protein. The repertoire includes about 400,000 distinct CDR3 sequences, approximately 15% of them detected once, and 32% sits in the top ten. Sequencing used blood. The receptors were sampled from a woman aged 25 to 39 with Graves' hyperthyroidism. CDR3s include the opening cysteine and the closing phenylalanine or tryptophan. The order of the fields is V gene, D gene, J gene, clone size, CDR3 protein, CDR3 DNA. A D gene is named only where the DNA matches it firmly. Some rows mark clone size as missing; the rest say once, few, many or name a class of expanded clone.

TRBV12-3/TRBV12-4	NA	TRBJ2-7	many	CASSLHWSEQYF	TGTGCCAGCAGCCTACATTGGAGCGAGCAGTACTTC
TRBV28	TRBD2	TRBJ2-7	many	CASSSGRTYEQYF	TGTGCCAGCAGCAGCGGGAGAACCTACGAGCAGTACTTC
TRBV27	NA	TRBJ2-7	NA	CASQTGTASYEQYF	TGTGCCAGTCAAACGGGAACGGCTTCCTACGAGCAGTACTTC
TRBV27	NA	TRBJ2-6	many	CASSGGANVLTF	TGTGCCAGCAGTGGGGGGGCCAACGTCCTGACTTTC
TRBV12-3/TRBV12-4	NA	TRBJ2-3	many	CASSYFSTDTQYF	TGTGCCAGCAGCTACTTTAGCACAGATACGCAGTATTTT
TRBV2	NA	TRBJ2-1	few	CASSAGTHYNEQFF	TGTGCCAGCAGCGCCGGGACTCACTACAATGAGCAGTTCTTC
TRBV20-1	NA	TRBJ2-2	few	CSAGPGAGELFF	TGCAGTGCTGGACCAGGGGCCGGGGAGCTGTTTTTT
TRBV20-1	TRBD2	TRBJ2-2	many	CSARGPGGRANTGELFF	TGCAGTGCTAGAGGGCCGGGCGGGAGAGCGAACACCGGGGAGCTGTTTTTT
TRBV10-3	TRBD2	TRBJ2-1	many	CAISGVAGGSYNEQFF	TGTGCCATCAGTGGTGTTGCGGGAGGTTCATACAATGAGCAGTTCTTC
TRBV7-2	TRBD2	TRBJ2-3	many	CASSSGLAGDTQYF	TGTGCCAGCAGCTCAGGGCTAGCGGGAGATACGCAGTATTTT
TRBV5-4	TRBD1	TRBJ2-1	NA	CASSLAGQGRNEQFF	TGCGCCAGCAGCCTGGCCGGACAGGGGAGAAATGAGCAGTTCTTC
TRBV5-1	NA	TRBJ2-7	NA	CASTTTAEGHEQYF	TGCGCCAGCACCACGACAGCCGAGGGCCACGAGCAGTACTTC
TRBV5-1	TRBD1	TRBJ2-3	once	CASSLGPQGASRTDTQYF	TGTGCCAGCAGCTTAGGCCCACAGGGGGCAAGTCGCACAGATACGCAGTATTTT
TRBV6-2/TRBV6-3	NA	TRBJ2-1	many	CASSYSRDQEQFF	TGTGCCAGCAGTTACTCGAGGGACCAAGAGCAGTTCTTC
TRBV5-8	NA	TRBJ1-4	few	CASSPYSATNEKLFF	TGTGCCAGCAGCCCGTACAGTGCAACTAATGAAAAACTGTTTTTT
TRBV6-2/TRBV6-3	TRBD2	TRBJ2-1	NA	CASTVRGGTSGNDNEQFF	TGTGCCAGCACCGTAAGAGGTGGCACTAGCGGGAATGACAATGAGCAGTTCTTC
TRBV24-1	NA	TRBJ2-3	few	CATSSTGTSTDTQYF	TGTGCCACCAGCTCAACAGGGACTAGCACAGATACGCAGTATTTT
TRBV12-3/TRBV12-4	NA	TRBJ2-3	many	CASSSHPGGTDTQYF	TGTGCCAGCAGTTCCCACCCTGGCGGCACAGATACGCAGTATTTT
TRBV29-1	TRBD2	TRBJ2-1	NA	CSMGLAGREQFF	TGCAGCATGGGACTAGCGGGACGGGAGCAGTTCTTC
TRBV2	NA	TRBJ2-1	many	CASRQGGNNEQFF	TGTGCCAGCAGACAGGGAGGGAACAATGAGCAGTTCTTC
TRBV25-1	TRBD1	TRBJ2-5	NA	CASSYPTGAQETQYF	TGTGCCAGCAGTTATCCGACAGGGGCCCAAGAGACCCAGTACTTC
TRBV7-2	TRBD2	TRBJ2-7	NA	CASSSRRTSGTYEQYF	TGTGCCAGCAGCTCAAGGAGGACTAGCGGCACCTACGAGCAGTACTTC
TRBV29-1	TRBD2	TRBJ2-7	NA	CSVEGTNYEQYF	TGCAGCGTTGAGGGGACTAACTACGAGCAGTACTTC
TRBV18	TRBD1	TRBJ2-3	few	CASSPPRTGVDTQYF	TGTGCCAGCTCACCACCGCGGACAGGGGTAGATACGCAGTATTTT
TRBV20-1	TRBD1	TRBJ2-7	few	CSARDLGTAYEQYF	TGCAGTGCTAGAGATCTGGGGACAGCCTACGAGCAGTACTTC
TRBV12-3/TRBV12-4	NA	TRBJ2-1	many	CASRETRVSYNEQFF	TGTGCCAGCAGGGAGACAAGGGTCTCCTACAATGAGCAGTTCTTC
TRBV20-1	NA	TRBJ2-7	many	CSASQLAALGEQYF	TGCAGTGCTAGCCAACTAGCCGCCTTGGGGGAGCAGTACTTC
TRBV30	NA	TRBJ2-7	many	CAWSDGSEQYF	TGTGCCTGGAGTGACGGTAGCGAGCAGTACTTC
TRBV20-1	NA	TRBJ1-1	NA	CSARRTGGGFAEAFF	TGCAGTGCTAGGAGAACCGGGGGGGGTTTCGCTGAAGCTTTCTTT
TRBV20-1	NA	TRBJ2-7	many	CSAPRPGTYEQYF	TGCAGTGCCCCGAGGCCGGGAACCTACGAGCAGTACTTC
TRBV10-3	TRBD1	TRBJ1-4	NA	CAISVEPTGGPSPTNEKLFF	TGTGCCATCAGTGTTGAGCCTACAGGGGGCCCATCCCCAACTAATGAAAAACTGTTTTTT
TRBV2	TRBD1	TRBJ1-2	few	CASSRTGPGYTF	TGTGCCAGCAGTCGGACAGGGCCCGGCTACACCTTC
TRBV28	TRBD1	TRBJ2-7	NA	CASSLKQGRYEQYF	TGTGCCAGCAGTTTAAAACAGGGGCGGTACGAGCAGTACTTC
TRBV5-4	NA	TRBJ1-4	few	CASSLGGTSTNEKLFF	TGTGCCAGCAGCTTGGGAGGGACCTCAACTAATGAAAAACTGTTTTTT
TRBV11-3	TRBD2	TRBJ2-7	many	CASSPLARSYEQYF	TGTGCCAGCAGCCCACTAGCGCGGTCCTACGAGCAGTACTTC
TRBV28	TRBD1	TRBJ1-5	many	CASSSSAGTVYSNQPQHF	TGTGCCAGCAGTTCTTCTGCCGGGACAGTTTATAGCAATCAGCCCCAGCATTTT
TRBV20-1	TRBD1	TRBJ1-2	NA	CSAYASGTGDYGYTF	TGCAGTGCTTACGCCAGCGGGACAGGGGACTATGGCTACACCTTC
TRBV12-3/TRBV12-4	NA	TRBJ2-2	few	CASSWRGPGELFF	TGTGCCAGCAGTTGGAGGGGGCCCGGGGAGCTGTTTTTT
TRBV7-3	TRBD1	TRBJ2-1	few	CASSFRGGQGWQRAYNEQFF	TGTGCCAGCAGTTTTAGGGGGGGACAGGGCTGGCAGCGGGCTTACAATGAGCAGTTCTTC
TRBV20-1	TRBD2	TRBJ2-5	many	CSARDSPGLAGGETQYF	TGCAGTGCTAGAGATTCCCCGGGACTAGCGGGAGGGGAGACCCAGTACTTC
TRBV12-5	TRBD1	TRBJ1-4	NA	CASGLAFGKGGANEKLFF	TGTGCTAGTGGTTTGGCCTTCGGTAAAGGGGGCGCGAATGAAAAACTGTTTTTT
TRBV5-1	NA	TRBJ2-2	NA	CASSPGTEGTGELFF	TGCGCCAGCAGCCCGGGGACGGAGGGGACCGGGGAGCTGTTTTTT
TRBV12-3/TRBV12-4	TRBD2	TRBJ2-3	many	CASLPTSGSTDTQYF	TGTGCCAGCCTTCCGACTAGCGGTAGCACAGATACGCAGTATTTT
TRBV30	NA	TRBJ1-2	many	CAWSVSGWGQANYGYTF	TGTGCCTGGAGTGTATCGGGCTGGGGTCAGGCTAACTATGGCTACACCTTC
TRBV15	NA	TRBJ2-1	many	CATRRDGETYNEQFF	TGTGCCACCAGACGCGACGGAGAGACCTACAATGAGCAGTTCTTC